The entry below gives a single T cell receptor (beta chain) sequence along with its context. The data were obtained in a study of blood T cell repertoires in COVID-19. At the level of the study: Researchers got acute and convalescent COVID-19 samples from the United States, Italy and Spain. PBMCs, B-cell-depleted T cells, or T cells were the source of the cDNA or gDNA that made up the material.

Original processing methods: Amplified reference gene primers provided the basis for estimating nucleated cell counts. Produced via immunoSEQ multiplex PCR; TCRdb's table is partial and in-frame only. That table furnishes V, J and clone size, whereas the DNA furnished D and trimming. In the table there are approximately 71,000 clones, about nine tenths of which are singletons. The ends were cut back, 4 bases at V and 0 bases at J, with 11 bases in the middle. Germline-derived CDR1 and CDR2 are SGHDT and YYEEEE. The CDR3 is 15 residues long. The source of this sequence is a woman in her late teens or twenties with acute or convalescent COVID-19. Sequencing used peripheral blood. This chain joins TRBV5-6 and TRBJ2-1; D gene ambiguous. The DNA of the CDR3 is TGTGCCAGCAGCCTGGCATTGAGCTCCTACAATGAGCAGTTCTTC. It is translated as CASSLALSSYNEQFF.